Below, 8 T cell receptor beta chains from the same sample are listed, as sequenced in a study of blood T cell repertoires in COVID-19. Profiled with immunoSEQ multiplex PCR; TCRdb holds only in-frame clones, not every one. This sample has some 20,000 clones, with 65% to 90% found just once. The sequenced sample consisted of peripheral blood. Source of these receptors: a human donor with active COVID-19. The donor label of this sample is uncertain.

This clone occurred once. V is TRBV19 and J is TRBJ1-5; D is perhaps TRBD1 (6 bases). Trimming pared 4 bases from V and 7 bases from J, leaving 14 bases between. This CDR3 is 14 amino acids long. Germline V gene lookup returns CDR1 LNHDA and CDR2 SQIVND (reference sequence). The CDR3 DNA reads TGTGCCAGTAGTAACCAGGGGTATGGGCAGCCCCAGCATTTT. It encodes CASSNQGYGQPQHF.

The V call is TRBV6-1, the J call TRBJ1-4, with D possibly matching TRBD1 (5 bases). V lost 2 bases and J lost 7, with 14 bases in between. This CDR3 region has 15 residues. In germline, CDR1 is MNHNS, CDR2 SASEGT. CDR3 sequence reads: CASSERAGSGEKLFF. Written as DNA, the CDR3 is TGTGCCAGCAGTGAAAGGGCAGGGTCCGGTGAAAAACTGTTTTTT.

The V gene is TRBV6-1, the J gene TRBJ2-4; D is perhaps TRBD1 (5 bases). This CDR3 comprises 15 residues. The V end lost 2 bases, the J end lost 8 bases, and 16 bases lay between the germline ends. Per the germline V gene, CDR1 is MNHNS and CDR2 is SASEGT. The CDR3 DNA reads TGTGCCAGCAGTGAATCGTCTCCAGGGTACCACATTCAGTACTTC. Translating it yields CASSESSPGYHIQYF.

The rearrangement joins TRBV5-1 to TRBJ2-3; 10 bases agree with TRBD1. With V trimmed by 4 bases and J by 5 bases, 10 bases remained unmatched. CDR3 size: 16 residues. Germline-derived CDR1 and CDR2 are SGHRS and YFSETQ. CDR3 loop: CASSKEPGQGIDTQYF. Here the CDR3 DNA reads TGCGCCAGCAGCAAGGAACCGGGACAGGGGATAGATACGCAGTATTTT.

J is TRBJ2-5 and V is TRBV5-4; TRBD1 is a possible D gene (6 bases). V gave up 2 bases and J gave up 0 bases, with 11 bases separating them. The CDR3 extends over 15 amino acids. Germline CDR1 is SGHNT and CDR2 is YYREEE (reference sequence). CDR3 DNA sequence: TGTGCCAGCAGCTTTAAAACAGGGTACCAAGAGACCCAGTACTTC. It specifies CASSFKTGYQETQYF.

The gene calls are TRBV4-1 and TRBJ2-7, with D unclear. The ends were cut back, 0 bases at V and 2 bases at J, with 8 bases in the middle. The CDR3 covers 14 residues. Germline V gene sequence: CDR1 MGHRA, CDR2 YSYEKL. This CDR3 is CASSQEIQTYEQYF. The CDR3 DNA reads TGCGCCAGCAGCCAAGAGATACAGACCTACGAGCAGTACTTC.

The genes are TRBV19 and TRBJ1-2; the D gene is possibly TRBD1 (5 bases). This CDR3 has 14 residues. CDR1 is LNHDA, CDR2 SQIVND, per germline (reference sequence). V dropped 3 bases and J dropped 8 bases, with 16 bases sitting between them. CDR3 protein: CASSIQGTEGGYTF. CDR3 nucleotide sequence: TGTGCCAGTAGTATCCAGGGTACAGAAGGGGGCTACACCTTC.

The V gene is TRBV15, the J gene TRBJ1-1; 8 bases match TRBD1. The V gene end was trimmed by 6 bases and the J gene end by 5 bases; junction bases not matched to a gene: 11. There are 15 residues in the CDR3. CDR1 is LNHNV, CDR2 YYDKDF, per germline (reference sequence). The CDR3 coding sequence is TGTGCCACCAGTAGATCCAGGGGGCCAGGGACTGAAGCTTTCTTT. Residues: CATSRSRGPGTEAFF.